The source of this TCR beta chain is a study of response to subunit inactivated influenza vaccine. TCRdb used MiXCR to reprocess the RT-PCR reads, holding one entry per CDR3 protein. In the table there are hundreds of thousands of distinct CDR3 sequences, about 7.6% of which are singletons. This clonotype was seen ten or more times. Its antigen is as yet unknown. Study-wide findings and caveats: Authors proposed each seasonal influenza vaccination draws in few new T cells.

Trimming removed 7 bases from V and 3 bases from J, with 16 bases in between. Per germline, CDR1 DFQATT and CDR2 SNEGSKA (reference sequence). This CDR3 comprises 14 residues. This rearrangement joins TRBV20-1 to TRBJ2-1, with no clear D. This receptor was obtained from a man between 50 and 69 years old who received an inactivated influenza vaccine. The source was PBMCs from blood, collected roughly 24 months after vaccination. CDR3 loop: CSVSKEAGYNEQFF. For the CDR3, the DNA is TGCAGTGTCTCTAAGGAAGCTGGCTACAATGAGCAGTTCTTC.